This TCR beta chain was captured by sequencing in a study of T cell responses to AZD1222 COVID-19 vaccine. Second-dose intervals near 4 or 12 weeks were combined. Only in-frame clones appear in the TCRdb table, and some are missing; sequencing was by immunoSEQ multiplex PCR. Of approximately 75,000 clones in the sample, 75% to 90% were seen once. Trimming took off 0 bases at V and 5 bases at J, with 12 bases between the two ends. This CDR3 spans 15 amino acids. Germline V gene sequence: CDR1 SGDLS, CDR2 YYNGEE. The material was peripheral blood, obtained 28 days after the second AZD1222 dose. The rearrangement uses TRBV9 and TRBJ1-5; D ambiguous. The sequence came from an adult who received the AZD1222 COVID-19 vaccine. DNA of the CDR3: TGTGCCAGCAGCGTAGGGTCGGGTGGTGATCAGCCCCAGCATTTT. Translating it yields CASSVGSGGDQPQHF. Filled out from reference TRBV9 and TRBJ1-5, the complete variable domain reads DSGVTQTPKHLITATGQRVTLRCSPRSGDLSVYWYQQSLDQGLQFLIQYYNGEERAKGNILERFSAQQFPDLHSELNLSSLELGDSALYFCASSVGSGGDQPQHFGDGTRLSIL.